A selection of T cell receptor beta chains follows, all from one sample in a study of regulatory T cells in long-lasting Graves disease. TCRdb reprocessed the multiplex PCR reads with MiXCR, giving one entry per CDR3 protein. This sample carries 600,000 to 650,000 distinct CDR3 sequences, less than 20% of them seen once, and the ten largest clones take 15% to 20%. In addition, the sample was reused for a study of T cells in Graves' hyperthyroidism and ophthalmopathy.

Sequenced material: peripheral blood mononuclear cells (PBMCs), taken at new diagnosis, from a patient treated with antithyroid drugs. These receptors were collected from a woman under 40 with Graves disease. The CDR3 runs from the conserved cysteine through the conserved F or W. Fields, in order: D gene, V gene, clone size, CDR3 length, J gene, CDR3 DNA, CDR3 protein. The D gene is left open where the match is weak. Only part of the rows carry a size: once, few, many, or a class if the clone is expanded.

NA	TRBV6-5	few	16	TRBJ2-5	TGTGCCAGCAGTTATCGGGGCTACTCTGGGGTGGAGACCCAGTACTTC	CASSYRGYSGVETQYF
NA	TRBV5-1	NA	14	TRBJ2-4	TGCGCCAGCAGTTTGTCGACAGATAAAAACATTCAGTACTTC	CASSLSTDKNIQYF
NA	TRBV19	few	12	TRBJ1-6	TGTGCCAGTAGTTCTCAAGGTTCACCCCTCCACTTT	CASSSQGSPLHF
NA	TRBV14	NA	13	TRBJ1-1	TGTGCCAGCAGCCAAGTCTCGAACACTGAAGCTTTCTTT	CASSQVSNTEAFF
NA	TRBV20-1	many	18	TRBJ2-3	TGCAGTGCTAGAGATCAGGGAAGGGCCTACCAGTTGGCAGATACGCAGTATTTT	CSARDQGRAYQLADTQYF
TRBD1	TRBV10-1	NA	14	TRBJ2-1	TGCGCCAGCAGCGCTGACAGGGCCTCGAATGAGCAGCTCTTC	CASSADRASNEQLF
TRBD2	TRBV20-1	many	14	TRBJ2-2	TGCAGTGCGCTAGGACTAGCGGGAGCCGGGGAGCTGTTTTTT	CSALGLAGAGELFF
NA	TRBV12-3/TRBV12-4	many	16	TRBJ1-2	TGTGCCAGCGTCACGAGGCGTAGTGGGATAGGGTATGGCTACACCTTC	CASVTRRSGIGYGYTF
NA	TRBV4-1	few	16	TRBJ2-7	TGCGCCAGCAGCCAATTCCCGAAAGGGGGAAGTGACGAGCAGTACTTC	CASSQFPKGGSDEQYF
TRBD2	TRBV7-2	many	15	TRBJ2-7	TGTGCCAGCAGCATCAGACTAGCGCCTACCTACGAGCAGTACTTC	CASSIRLAPTYEQYF
TRBD2	TRBV5-1	many	16	TRBJ2-1	TGCGCCAGCGACCCGGGGAGGGGAAGCTCCTACAATGAGCAGTTCTTC	CASDPGRGSSYNEQFF
NA	TRBV18	NA	15	TRBJ2-7	TGTGCCAGCTCACCACCAGGGTTGATGACCTACGAGCAGTACTTC	CASSPPGLMTYEQYF
TRBD1	TRBV30	few	13	TRBJ1-5	TGTGCCTTCGGCGGGACAGTCGATCAGCCCCAGCATTTT	CAFGGTVDQPQHF
NA	TRBV12-3/TRBV12-4	many	14	TRBJ2-2	TGTGCCAGCAACCCGGGGACAAACACCGGGGAGCTGTTTTTT	CASNPGTNTGELFF
NA	TRBV18	many	12	TRBJ1-4	TGTGCCAGCTCAGAGGGGGATGAAAAACTGTTTTTT	CASSEGDEKLFF
NA	TRBV29-1	many	11	TRBJ2-7	TGCAGCGGGGCCGACCTATACGAGCAGTACTTC	CSGADLYEQYF
TRBD1	TRBV20-1	NA	14	TRBJ2-7	TGCAGTGCTAGCTTCCAGGGGGCGCGGGACGAGCAGTACTTC	CSASFQGARDEQYF
TRBD1	TRBV7-8	many	17	TRBJ1-6	TGTGCCAGCAGCAAGACAGGGGATCAGAAATTTAATTCACCCCTCCACTTT	CASSKTGDQKFNSPLHF
NA	TRBV28	many	14	TRBJ2-5	TGTGCCAGCAGTTTGGAGACTAGCCAAGAGACCCAGTACTTC	CASSLETSQETQYF
TRBD1	TRBV6-9	NA	17	TRBJ1-3	TGTGCCAGCAGTTACACGAAACAGGGGATGCGCGGAAACACCATATATTTT	CASSYTKQGMRGNTIYF
TRBD1	TRBV20-1	NA	16	TRBJ1-5	TGCAGTGCTAGAGAAGCGACAGGGAGTTTGAATCAGCCCCAGCATTTT	CSAREATGSLNQPQHF
TRBD1	TRBV5-1	NA	18	TRBJ2-1	TGCGCCAGCAGCTCCCATCGGACAGGCCTGAGCTCCTACAATGAGCAGTTCTTC	CASSSHRTGLSSYNEQFF
TRBD1	TRBV20-1	NA	14	TRBJ2-7	TGCAGTGCCCCTGACAGGGATGGACCCTACGAGCAGTACTTC	CSAPDRDGPYEQYF
NA	TRBV6-1	NA	16	TRBJ1-5	TGTGCCAGCAGTGGCTCCGCAGGGAAGGCAAATCAGCCCCAGCATTTT	CASSGSAGKANQPQHF
NA	TRBV5-6	few	11	TRBJ2-1	TGTGCCAGCAGCTCGGGACGGATTCAGTTCTTC	CASSSGRIQFF
TRBD1	TRBV18	NA	15	TRBJ1-5	TGTGCCAGCTCAAAAGAGACAGGGGGCAATCAGCCCCAGCATTTT	CASSKETGGNQPQHF
TRBD2	TRBV27	few	17	TRBJ2-2	TGTGCCAGCAGTTCTCCCGGGGGTAGCGGGAGCTCCGGGGAGCTGTTTTTT	CASSSPGGSGSSGELFF
TRBD2	TRBV7-3	NA	20	TRBJ2-2	TGTGCCAGCAGCCCCCGGGCCCCACTAGCGAGAGGGCCAGCCACCGGGGAGCTGTTTTTT	CASSPRAPLARGPATGELFF
TRBD1	TRBV10-3	few	15	TRBJ1-5	TGTGCCATCAGGGAGAGGACAGGGTCCACTCAGCCCCAGCATTTT	CAIRERTGSTQPQHF
NA	TRBV7-9	NA	13	TRBJ2-1	TGTGCCAGCAGCCCCTTCTCTGCTCTCCGGCAGTTCTTC	CASSPFSALRQFF
TRBD1	TRBV19	few	13	TRBJ1-6	TGTGCCAGTAGACAGGGACAGTCCTCGGCCCTCCACTTT	CASRQGQSSALHF
TRBD1	TRBV2	many	15	TRBJ2-3	TGTGCCAGCATTCCGACAGGGTCAGGGATGGATACGCAGTATTTT	CASIPTGSGMDTQYF
NA	TRBV11-3	NA	13	TRBJ2-1	TGTGCCAGCAGCTTATTGGAGCGCAATGAGCAGTTCTTC	CASSLLERNEQFF
TRBD2	TRBV7-7	NA	14	TRBJ2-5	TGTGCTAGCAGCCTACTAGCGCCCCAAGAGACCCAGTACTTC	CASSLLAPQETQYF
TRBD1	TRBV20-1	many	15	TRBJ1-1	TGCAGTGCCCCTGCGGGGGGACAGGGGGCTGCTGAAGCTTTCTTT	CSAPAGGQGAAEAFF
NA	TRBV28	many	12	TRBJ1-2	TGTGCCGGGGGCAGGGAGTTGGATGGCTACACCTTC	CAGGRELDGYTF
TRBD2	TRBV27	many	18	TRBJ2-1	TGTGCCAGCAGTTCGCAAACCCCAGCGGGAGTGTCTGGCAATGAGCAGTTCTTC	CASSSQTPAGVSGNEQFF
NA	TRBV28	many	14	TRBJ2-1	TGTGCCAGTGGGACGTCGTGGGAGTGGGGTGAGCAGTTCTTC	CASGTSWEWGEQFF
TRBD2	TRBV7-2	many	19	TRBJ2-5	TGTGCCAGCAGCCCGAGGGGCGGGGGACTAGCGGGGCCCGGGAGGGCCCAGTACTTC	CASSPRGGGLAGPGRAQYF
NA	TRBV5-1	few	16	TRBJ2-4	TGCGCCAGCAGCCCCCCGGGTGGAGTAGCCAAAAACATTCAGTACTTC	CASSPPGGVAKNIQYF
TRBD1	TRBV25-1	NA	12	TRBJ1-1	TGTGCCAGTAGACAGGGCCCCACTGAAGCTTTCTTT	CASRQGPTEAFF
NA	TRBV9	few	13	TRBJ1-6	TGTGCCAGCAGCGGAACCCACAATTCACCCCTCCACTTT	CASSGTHNSPLHF
NA	TRBV6-5	many	15	TRBJ2-5	TGTGCCAGCAGTTACGCGGTAAATCTCCAAGAGACCCAGTACTTC	CASSYAVNLQETQYF
TRBD1	TRBV6-1	few	14	TRBJ1-1	TGTGCCAGCCGGACAGGGGAAATGAACACTGAAGCTTTCTTT	CASRTGEMNTEAFF
TRBD1	TRBV19	NA	13	TRBJ2-1	TGTGCCAGTAGTATCGTGGGACAGCCGGCGCAGTTCTTC	CASSIVGQPAQFF
NA	TRBV7-8	many	13	TRBJ1-5	TGTGCCAGCAGCTTAGTTAGCAATCAGCCCCAGCATTTT	CASSLVSNQPQHF
TRBD1	TRBV3-1	few	15	TRBJ1-2	TGTGCCAGCAGCCAGGGGACAGTCGCTAACTATGGCTACACCTTC	CASSQGTVANYGYTF
NA	TRBV7-3	NA	13	TRBJ1-1	TGTGCCAGCAGCTTACGGTCTATAACTGAAGCTTTCTTT	CASSLRSITEAFF
TRBD1	TRBV5-1	many	16	TRBJ1-1	TGCGCCAGCAGCTTGGACAGGGGCGCGCAGAACACTGAAGCTTTCTTT	CASSLDRGAQNTEAFF
NA	TRBV20-1	many	13	TRBJ2-3	TGCAGTGCTGGAGCGGGCAGCACAGATACGCAGTATTTT	CSAGAGSTDTQYF
NA	TRBV28	many	15	TRBJ2-5	TGTGCCAGCAGACCATCTGAGGGGGTTCAAGAGACCCAGTACTTC	CASRPSEGVQETQYF
NA	TRBV6-1	many	15	TRBJ1-2	TGTGCCAGCAACGACCGACCCCCCGTTAACTATGGCTACACCTTC	CASNDRPPVNYGYTF